This entry describes one TCR beta chain. Its antigen is unidentified. This record comes from a study of cytomegalovirus exposure and HLA in healthy donors. Clones were sequenced by immunoSEQ multiplex PCR, and TCRdb holds only the in-frame ones, with some missing. The sample has more than 150,000 clones, about 80% seen once; the top ten hold 2.8%. Study-wide points: The dataset shows that most TCR sequences were rare, while some public TCRs occurred in many donors. One later analysis, an examination of the 100 to 150 validation repertoires, found that first-cohort TCR clusters tended to co-occur in them.

The TCR was taken from a woman aged 18-29 years in good health and CMV-seropositive. The specimen sequenced was PBMCs.

This chain's CDR3 is CSVVDRVYEQYF. As DNA, the CDR3 is TGCAGCGTTGTGGACAGGGTCTACGAGCAGTACTTC. The chain is built from TRBV29-1 and TRBJ2-7, with 8 bases fitting TRBD1. The germline CDR1 and CDR2 sequences are SQVTM and ANQGSEA. With 4 bases clipped from V and 3 bases from J, the junction kept 2 bases outside the gene matches. The length of the CDR3 is 12 residues.